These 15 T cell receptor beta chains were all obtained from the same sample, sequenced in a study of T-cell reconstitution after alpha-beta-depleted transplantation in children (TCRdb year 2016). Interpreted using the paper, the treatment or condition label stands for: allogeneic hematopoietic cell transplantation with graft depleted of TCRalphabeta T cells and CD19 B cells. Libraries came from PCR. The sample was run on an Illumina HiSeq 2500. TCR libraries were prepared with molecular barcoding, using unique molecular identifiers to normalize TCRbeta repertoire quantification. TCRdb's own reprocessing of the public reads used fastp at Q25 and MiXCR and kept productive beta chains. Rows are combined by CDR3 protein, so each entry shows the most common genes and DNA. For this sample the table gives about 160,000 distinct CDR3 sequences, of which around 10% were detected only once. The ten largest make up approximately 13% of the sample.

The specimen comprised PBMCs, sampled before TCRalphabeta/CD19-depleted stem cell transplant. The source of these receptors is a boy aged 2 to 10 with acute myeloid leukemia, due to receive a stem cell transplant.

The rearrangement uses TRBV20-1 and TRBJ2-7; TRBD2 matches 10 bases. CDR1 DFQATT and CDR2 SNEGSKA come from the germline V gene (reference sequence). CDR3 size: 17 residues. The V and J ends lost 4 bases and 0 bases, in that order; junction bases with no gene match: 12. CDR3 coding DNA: TGCAGTGCTACACCCATGACTAGCGGGCGGTACTCCTACGAGCAGTACTTC. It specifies CSATPMTSGRYSYEQYF.

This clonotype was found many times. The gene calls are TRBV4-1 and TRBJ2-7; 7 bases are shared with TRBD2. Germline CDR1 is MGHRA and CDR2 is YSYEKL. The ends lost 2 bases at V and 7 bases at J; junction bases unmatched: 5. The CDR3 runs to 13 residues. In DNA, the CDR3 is TGCGCCAGCAGCCAAACGGGGGGTAGGGAGCAGTACTTC. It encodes CASSQTGGREQYF.

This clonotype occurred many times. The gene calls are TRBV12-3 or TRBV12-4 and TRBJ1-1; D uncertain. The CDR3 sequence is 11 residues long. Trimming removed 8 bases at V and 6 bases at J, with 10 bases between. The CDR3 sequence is CASGLLAEAFF. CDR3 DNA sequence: TGTGCCAGCGGCTTATTGGCTGAAGCTTTCTTT.

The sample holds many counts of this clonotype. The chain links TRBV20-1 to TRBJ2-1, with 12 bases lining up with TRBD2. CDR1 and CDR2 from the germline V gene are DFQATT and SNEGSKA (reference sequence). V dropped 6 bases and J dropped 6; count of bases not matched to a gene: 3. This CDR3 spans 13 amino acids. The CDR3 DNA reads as TGCAGTGCGGGGACTAGCGGGCTCAATGAGCAGTTCTTC. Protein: CSAGTSGLNEQFF.

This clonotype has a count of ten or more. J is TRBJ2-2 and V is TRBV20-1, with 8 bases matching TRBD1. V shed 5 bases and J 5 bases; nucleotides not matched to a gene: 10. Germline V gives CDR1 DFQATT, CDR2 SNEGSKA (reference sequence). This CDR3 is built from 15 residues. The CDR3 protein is CSAWGGQGRTGELFF. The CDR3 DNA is TGCAGTGCTTGGGGCGGACAGGGTAGAACCGGGGAGCTGTTTTTT.

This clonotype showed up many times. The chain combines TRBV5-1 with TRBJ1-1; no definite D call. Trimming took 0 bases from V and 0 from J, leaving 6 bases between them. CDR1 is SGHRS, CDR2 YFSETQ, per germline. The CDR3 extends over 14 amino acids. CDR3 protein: CASSLEHVNTEAFF. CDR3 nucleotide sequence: TGCGCCAGCAGCTTGGAGCACGTGAACACTGAAGCTTTCTTT.

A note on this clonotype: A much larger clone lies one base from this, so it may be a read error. The CDR3 DNA reads TGCTGCGGGGACAGGGCAGACGGTGAGCAGTTCTTC. It is translated as CCGDRADGEQFF. The chain employs TRBV29-1 and TRBJ2-1; TRBD1 matches at 9 bases. CDR3 length: 12 amino acids. The germline V gene encodes CDR1 SQVTM and CDR2 ANQGSEA.

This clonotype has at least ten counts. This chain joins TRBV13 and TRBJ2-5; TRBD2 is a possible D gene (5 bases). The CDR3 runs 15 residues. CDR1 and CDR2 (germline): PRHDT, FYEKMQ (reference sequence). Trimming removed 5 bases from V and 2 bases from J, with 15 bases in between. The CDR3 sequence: CASSAEGPGQETQYF. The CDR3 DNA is TGTGCCAGCAGCGCAGAAGGGCCGGGACAAGAGACCCAGTACTTC.

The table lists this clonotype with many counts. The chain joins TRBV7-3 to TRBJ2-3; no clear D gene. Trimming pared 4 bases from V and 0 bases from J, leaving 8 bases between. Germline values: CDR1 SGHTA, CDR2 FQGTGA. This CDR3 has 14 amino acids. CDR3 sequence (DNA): TGTGCCAGCAGCTCCGGACGGAGCACAGATACGCAGTATTTT. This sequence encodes CASSSGRSTDTQYF. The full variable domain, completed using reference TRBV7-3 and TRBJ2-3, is GAGVSQTPSNKVTEKGKYVELRCDPISGHTALYWYRQSLGQGPEFLIYFQGTGAADDSGLPNDRFFAVRPEGSVSTLKIQRTERGDSAVYLCASSSGRSTDTQYFGPGTRLTVL.

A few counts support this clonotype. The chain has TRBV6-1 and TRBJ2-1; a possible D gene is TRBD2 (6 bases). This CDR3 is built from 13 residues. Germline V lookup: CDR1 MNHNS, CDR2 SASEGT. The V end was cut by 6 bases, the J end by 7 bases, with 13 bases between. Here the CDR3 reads CASRSGAGNEQFF. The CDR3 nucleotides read TGTGCCAGCAGGAGCGGTGCGGGGAATGAGCAGTTCTTC.

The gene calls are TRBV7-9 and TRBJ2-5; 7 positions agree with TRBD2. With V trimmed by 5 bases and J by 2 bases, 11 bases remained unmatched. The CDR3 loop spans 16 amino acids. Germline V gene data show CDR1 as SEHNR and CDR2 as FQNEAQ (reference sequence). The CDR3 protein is CASSTRGVQLQETQYF. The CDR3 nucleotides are TGTGCCAGCAGCACCCGGGGGGTGCAACTTCAAGAGACCCAGTACTTC.

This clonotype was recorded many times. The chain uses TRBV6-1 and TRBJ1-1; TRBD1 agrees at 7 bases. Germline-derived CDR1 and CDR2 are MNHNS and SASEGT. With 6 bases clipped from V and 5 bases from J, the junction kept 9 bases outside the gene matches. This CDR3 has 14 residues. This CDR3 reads CASSRQGQRTEAFF. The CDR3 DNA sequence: TGTGCCAGCAGCAGACAGGGTCAGAGGACTGAAGCTTTCTTT.

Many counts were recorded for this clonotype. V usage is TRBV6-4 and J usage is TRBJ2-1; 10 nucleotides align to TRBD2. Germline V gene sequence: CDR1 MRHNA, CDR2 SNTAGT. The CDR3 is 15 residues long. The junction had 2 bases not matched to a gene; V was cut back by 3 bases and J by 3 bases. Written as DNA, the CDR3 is TGTGCCAGCAGTGAGCTAGCGGGGGACTACAATGAGCAGTTCTTC. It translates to CASSELAGDYNEQFF.

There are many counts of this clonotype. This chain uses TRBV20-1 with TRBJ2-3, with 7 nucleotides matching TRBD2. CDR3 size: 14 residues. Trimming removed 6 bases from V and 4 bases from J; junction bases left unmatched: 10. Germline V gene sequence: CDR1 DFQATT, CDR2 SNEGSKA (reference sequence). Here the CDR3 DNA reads TGCAGTGCCCCACCTAGCGGAGGGGCAGATACGCAGTATTTT. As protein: CSAPPSGGADTQYF.

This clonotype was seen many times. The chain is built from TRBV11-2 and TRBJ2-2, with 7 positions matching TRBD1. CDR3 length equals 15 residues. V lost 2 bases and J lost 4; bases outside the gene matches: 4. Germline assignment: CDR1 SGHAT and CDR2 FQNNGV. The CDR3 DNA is TGTGCCAGCAGCTTATCGAGACAGGGCACCGGGGAGCTGTTTTTT. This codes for CASSLSRQGTGELFF.